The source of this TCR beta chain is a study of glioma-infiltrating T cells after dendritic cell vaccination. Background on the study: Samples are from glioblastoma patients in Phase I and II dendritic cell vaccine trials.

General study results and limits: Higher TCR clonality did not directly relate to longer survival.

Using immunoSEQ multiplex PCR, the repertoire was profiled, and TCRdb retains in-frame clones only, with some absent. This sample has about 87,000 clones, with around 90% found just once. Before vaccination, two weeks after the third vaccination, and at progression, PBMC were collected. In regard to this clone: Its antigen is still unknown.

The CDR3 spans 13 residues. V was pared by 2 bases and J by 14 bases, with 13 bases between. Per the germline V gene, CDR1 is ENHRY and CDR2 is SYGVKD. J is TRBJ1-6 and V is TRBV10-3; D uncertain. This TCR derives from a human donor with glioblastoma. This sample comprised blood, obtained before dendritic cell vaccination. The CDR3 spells CAISEGPTDTLHF. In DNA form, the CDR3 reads TGTGCCATCAGTGAGGGGCCCACAGACACCCTCCACTTT.